Listed below are T cell receptor beta chains from one sample, sequenced in a study of CD8 T cells in ankylosing spondylitis. TCRdb re-called the 5' RACE reads through MiXCR, storing one row per CDR3 protein. The sample shows about 100,000 distinct CDR3 sequences, 24% of them seen only once. Sequencing used synovial fluid, either unsorted or a sorted T cell fraction (not recorded which). These TCRs come from a male donor with ankylosing spondylitis. Each CDR3 is given with its conserved first and last residue. The D gene is left open where the match is weak. The size of a clone is reported for some rows only, either as once, few or many, or as a class for expanded clones.

size,V,D,J,DNA,CDR3
many,TRBV20-1,NA,TRBJ2-5,TGCAGTGCTAGAGTGGTAGCGAGTCAAGAGACCCAGTACTTC,CSARVVASQETQYF
NA,TRBV12-3/TRBV12-4,TRBD2,TRBJ2-5,TGTGCCAGCAGTTTTAGGCGGGAGGGCCCAGAGACCCAGTACTTC,CASSFRREGPETQYF
few,TRBV5-1,NA,TRBJ2-7,TGCGCCAGCAGCTTGGGAGGCGAGTACGAGCAGTACTTC,CASSLGGEYEQYF
NA,TRBV5-1,TRBD2,TRBJ2-5,TGCGCCAGCAGCTTGTTTTCTAGCGGAGTGGAGACCCAGTACTTC,CASSLFSSGVETQYF
many,TRBV5-6,NA,TRBJ1-2,TGTGCCAGCAGCTTCGGGGACGAAATCTATGGCTACACCTTC,CASSFGDEIYGYTF
NA,TRBV5-6,NA,TRBJ2-1,TGTGCCAGCAGTCTCGGGCCTACGGATGAGCAGTTCTTC,CASSLGPTDEQFF
NA,TRBV5-1,NA,TRBJ2-1,TGCGCCAGCAGCTTGGACTCACCTACACCAGTCTACAATGAGCAGTTCTTC,CASSLDSPTPVYNEQFF
few,TRBV24-1,TRBD2,TRBJ2-3,TGTGCCACCCAGGACGGGGGGGCAGATACGCAGTATTTT,CATQDGGADTQYF
few,TRBV7-8,TRBD1,TRBJ2-1,TGTGCCAGCAGCTCTTCCGGGACAGTCTACAATGAGCAGTTCTTC,CASSSSGTVYNEQFF
few,TRBV3-1,TRBD2,TRBJ2-3,TGTGCCAGCAGCCACCAGGGAGGGGCAGATACGCAGTATTTT,CASSHQGGADTQYF
many,TRBV7-6,TRBD2,TRBJ2-7,TGTGCCAGCAGCCCTGGGACTAGCGGGACCCGATTCTACGAGCAGTACTTC,CASSPGTSGTRFYEQYF
few,TRBV6-1,NA,TRBJ2-1,TGTGCCAGCATCCATCTTGGAGTAAATGAGCAGTTCTTC,CASIHLGVNEQFF
once,TRBV5-6,NA,TRBJ2-2,TGTGCCAGCAGGCAGACTTACACCGGGGAGCTGTTTTTT,CASRQTYTGELFF
NA,TRBV12-3/TRBV12-4,NA,TRBJ1-1,TGTGCCAGCAGTCCCTACCTACAGGGTCTAGGGACTGAAGCTTTCTTT,CASSPYLQGLGTEAFF
NA,TRBV3-1,NA,TRBJ2-7,TGTGCCAGCAGCCAAAACCCCTCAACCTACGAGCAGTACTTC,CASSQNPSTYEQYF
once,TRBV4-2,NA,TRBJ1-1,TGTGCCAGCAGCCTCAAGAGTACCACTGAAGCTTTCTTT,CASSLKSTTEAFF
NA,TRBV4-1,NA,TRBJ2-4,TGCGCCAGCAGCCGGGAGACCAAAAACATTCAGTACTTC,CASSRETKNIQYF
once,TRBV3-1,NA,TRBJ1-5,TGTGCCAGCGGTCAAGGGGGCAATCAGCCCCAGCATTTT,CASGQGGNQPQHF
NA,TRBV3-1,TRBD2,TRBJ2-3,TGTGCCAGCACTACTTCAGCGGGAGGGTTACATACGCAGTATTTT,CASTTSAGGLHTQYF
once,TRBV7-9,NA,TRBJ2-7,TGTGCCAGCAGCGCTCCCCGGGCCGGGGGCTACGAGCAGTACTTC,CASSAPRAGGYEQYF
NA,TRBV14,NA,TRBJ1-1,TGTGCCAGCAGCCGACGGGGGGCTGCTCAAGTTAAAGCTTTCTTT,CASSRRGAAQVKAFF
NA,TRBV20-1,TRBD1,TRBJ1-1,TGCAGTGCTTGGGACAGGGTGGACACTGAAGCTTTCTTT,CSAWDRVDTEAFF
many,TRBV7-9,NA,TRBJ1-6,TGTGCCAGCAGCTTGACAGGATCGAATTCACCCCTCCACTTT,CASSLTGSNSPLHF
NA,TRBV11-2,NA,TRBJ2-5,TGTGCCAGCAGCCCCTCGGAGACCCAGTACTTC,CASSPSETQYF
few,TRBV7-9,NA,TRBJ2-1,TGTGCCAGCAGCTTGGAGGGAGTCAATGAGCAGTTCTTC,CASSLEGVNEQFF
NA,TRBV5-1,NA,TRBJ1-2,TGCGCCAGCAGCTTGGCGGCCAGTTCGAACTATGGCTACACCTTC,CASSLAASSNYGYTF
few,TRBV27,TRBD2,TRBJ2-2,TGTGCCAGCAGTTTACGACTAGCGGGACCCACCGGGGAGCTGTTTTTT,CASSLRLAGPTGELFF
NA,TRBV2,TRBD2,TRBJ2-5,TGTGCCAGCAAAATGGGACTAGCGGGAGCGGTGGAGACCCAGTACTTC,CASKMGLAGAVETQYF
once,TRBV25-1,NA,TRBJ1-1,TGTGCCAGCAGTGAAGGTAAGGCGAGGACTTTCTTT,CASSEGKARTFF
few,TRBV20-1,TRBD2,TRBJ2-3,TGCAGTGCTTGGACTAGCGGGAGGAGCACAGATACGCAGTATTTT,CSAWTSGRSTDTQYF
many,TRBV12-3/TRBV12-4,NA,TRBJ1-3,TGTGCCAGCAGTTTAGTGGGGAAATCGCTGCAAACCATATATTTT,CASSLVGKSLQTIYF
few,TRBV20-1,NA,TRBJ1-5,TGCAGTGCTTTAGGGGACTCGGATCAGCCCCAGCATTTT,CSALGDSDQPQHF
few,TRBV29-1,TRBD1,TRBJ2-7,TGCAGCGTCCGAACGACAGGGTCCTACGAGCAGTACTTC,CSVRTTGSYEQYF